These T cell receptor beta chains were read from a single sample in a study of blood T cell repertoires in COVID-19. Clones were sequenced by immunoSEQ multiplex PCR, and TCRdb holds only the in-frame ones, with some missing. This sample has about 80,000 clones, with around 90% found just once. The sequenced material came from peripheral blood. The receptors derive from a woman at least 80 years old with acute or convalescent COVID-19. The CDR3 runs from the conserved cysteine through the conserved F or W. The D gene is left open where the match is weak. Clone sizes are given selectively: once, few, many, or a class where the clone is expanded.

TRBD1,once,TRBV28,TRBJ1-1,TGTGCCAGCAGGCCGGGACTAGCAGGGGGAGAAGCTTTCTTT,CASRPGLAGGEAFF
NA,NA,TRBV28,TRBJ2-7,TGTGCCAGCAGTTTAGGGGGCAGAGCCTACGAGCAGTACTTC,CASSLGGRAYEQYF
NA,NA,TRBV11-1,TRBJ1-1,TGTGCCAGCAGCTTAGGCGGAGGTGAGGCTTTCTTT,CASSLGGGEAFF
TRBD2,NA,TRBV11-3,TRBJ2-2,TGTGCCAGCAGCGGGCGGACTAGCGGAAACACCGGGGAGCTGTTTTTT,CASSGRTSGNTGELFF
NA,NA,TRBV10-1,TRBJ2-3,TGCGCCAGCAGTGAGTCCGGCACAGATACGCAGTATTTT,CASSESGTDTQYF
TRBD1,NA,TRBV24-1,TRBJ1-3,TGTGCCACCAGTGATCCGACAGGGGTTGACTTATATTTT,CATSDPTGVDLYF
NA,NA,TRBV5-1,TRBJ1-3,TGCGCCAGCAGCTTGAATGTGGGCGGAAACACCATATATTTT,CASSLNVGGNTIYF
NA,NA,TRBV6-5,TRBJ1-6,TGTGCCAGCAGGGCATTGTTTCCTCCCCTCCACTTT,CASRALFPPLHF
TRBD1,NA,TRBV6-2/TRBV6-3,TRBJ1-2,TGTGCCAGCAGCTCCGGACAGGTCTATGGCTACACCTTC,CASSSGQVYGYTF
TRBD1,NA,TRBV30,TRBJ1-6,TGTGCCTGGAGAGGGGACAGGAGCAATTCACCCCTCCACTTT,CAWRGDRSNSPLHF
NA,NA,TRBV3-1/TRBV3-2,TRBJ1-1,TGTGCCAGCAGCCAAGCCACAGGGAACACTGAAGCTTTCTTT,CASSQATGNTEAFF
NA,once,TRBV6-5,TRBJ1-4,TGTGCCAGCAAGCTCAGGGTAGGGGAAAAACTGTTTTTT,CASKLRVGEKLFF
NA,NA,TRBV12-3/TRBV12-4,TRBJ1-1,TGTGCCAGCAGTCTTGGACAGAACACTGAAGCTTTCTTT,CASSLGQNTEAFF
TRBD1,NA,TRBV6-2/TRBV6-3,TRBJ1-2,TGTGCCAGCAGTTACGGGACAGCCGGCTACACCTTC,CASSYGTAGYTF
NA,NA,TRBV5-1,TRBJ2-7,TGCGCCAGCAGCTCCCGCGGGGACCTACAGTACTTC,CASSSRGDLQYF
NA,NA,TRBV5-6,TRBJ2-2,TGTGCCAGCAGCTTGGCGTACGGGAGAGGCACCGGGGAGCTGTTTTTT,CASSLAYGRGTGELFF
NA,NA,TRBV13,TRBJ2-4,TGTGCCAGCAGCCCATTTAAAAACATTCAGTACTTC,CASSPFKNIQYF
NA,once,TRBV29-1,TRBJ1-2,TGCAGCGGCAAAAGGGGGATGGGAGGCTACACCTTC,CSGKRGMGGYTF
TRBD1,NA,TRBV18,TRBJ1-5,TGTGCCAGCTCACCGGACAGGAATCAGCCCCAGCATTTT,CASSPDRNQPQHF
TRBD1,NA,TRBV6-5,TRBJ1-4,TGTGCCAGCAAGACAGGGGGAGGGGGTGAAAAACTGTTTTTT,CASKTGGGGEKLFF
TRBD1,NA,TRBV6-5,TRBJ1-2,TGTGCCAGCAGTTCCGCCGGGACAGGGGTGAATGGCTACACCTTC,CASSSAGTGVNGYTF
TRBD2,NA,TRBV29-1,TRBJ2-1,TGCAGCGTCCATGACTTCCGGGCGGGGGGGCCCCGTAATGAGCAGTTCTTC,CSVHDFRAGGPRNEQFF
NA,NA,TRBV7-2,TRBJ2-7,TGTGCCAGCAGCTTAGCGGGAGTCGCAGCCTACGAGCAGTACTTC,CASSLAGVAAYEQYF
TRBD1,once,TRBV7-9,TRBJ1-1,TGTGCCAGCAGCTTATCACAGGGGACTGAAGCTTTCTTT,CASSLSQGTEAFF
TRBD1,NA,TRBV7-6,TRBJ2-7,TGTGCCAGCAGGCCCGGGACAGGGGGCAGCGAGCAGTACTTC,CASRPGTGGSEQYF